These 27 T cell receptor beta chains came from one sample sequenced in a study of blood T cell repertoires in COVID-19. Produced via immunoSEQ multiplex PCR; TCRdb's table is partial and in-frame only. The sample shows 200,000 to 250,000 clones, 85% to 90% of them seen only once. Sequencing was performed on peripheral blood. The source is a man younger than 45 with COVID-19, enrolled during active disease.

The CDR3: CASSDRVINSPLHF. The CDR3 bases are TGTGCCAGCTCAGACAGGGTGATTAATTCACCCCTCCACTTT. The V call is TRBV18, the J call TRBJ1-6, with 7 bases that match TRBD1. V lost 5 bases and J lost 6; bases outside the gene matches: 4. The germline CDR1 and CDR2 sequences are KGHSH and LQKENI. The CDR3 has 14 residues.

The chain carries TRBV19 and TRBJ1-4; 9 bases map to TRBD1. This CDR3 contains 14 residues. Germline V lookup: CDR1 LNHDA, CDR2 SQIVND (reference sequence). After removal of 8 bases from V and 8 bases from J, the junction contained 9 bases not matched to a gene. The CDR3 spells CASGRTGVVEKLFF. CDR3 coding DNA: TGTGCCAGTGGACGGACAGGGGTGGTGGAAAAACTGTTTTTT.

The chain is built from TRBV6-6 and TRBJ2-7; D perhaps matches TRBD2 (7 bases). V gave up 7 bases and J gave up 1 base, with 17 bases separating them. The V gene's germline CDR1 is MNHNY and CDR2 SVGAGI (reference sequence). CDR3 length equals 15 residues. The CDR3 protein is CASKRGGGESYEQYF. The CDR3 DNA follows: TGTGCCAGCAAAAGAGGGGGGGGCGAATCCTACGAGCAGTACTTC.

This sequence joins TRBV11-2 and TRBJ2-2; 7 positions match TRBD1. CDR1 and CDR2 from the germline V gene are SGHAT and FQNNGV. With 5 bases clipped from V and 4 bases from J, the junction kept 4 bases outside the gene matches. The CDR3 totals 14 residues. CDR3 region: CASSPTGSTGELFF. Here the CDR3 DNA reads TGTGCCAGCAGCCCGACAGGGTCCACCGGGGAGCTGTTTTTT.

The gene calls are TRBV21-1 and TRBJ2-3; no DNA check was done on the table's D call, TRBD1. TRBV21-1 is marked as a pseudogene. The CDR3 contains 22 residues. For the CDR3, the DNA is TGTGCCAGCAGCAATTTACCCCCCCGCGACCGTCGATCAGGGGTCTCGACAGATACGCAGTATTTT. This codes for CASSNLPPRDRRSGVSTDTQYF.

V gene TRBV27 combines with J gene TRBJ2-7; a weak D match, TRBD1 (6 bases). This CDR3 has 15 amino acids. Germline V gives CDR1 MNHEY, CDR2 SMNVEV (reference sequence). V shed 6 bases and J shed 2 bases, with 17 bases lying between them. The CDR3 spells CASSPRGQGAYEQYF. CDR3 coding DNA: TGTGCCAGCAGCCCTCGGGGACAAGGGGCCTACGAGCAGTACTTC.

This rearrangement joins TRBV27 to TRBJ2-1, with 8 bases that match TRBD1. Looked up from germline, CDR1 is MNHEY and CDR2 is SMNVEV (reference sequence). The CDR3 covers 18 residues. V dropped 6 bases and J dropped 3; count of bases not matched to a gene: 16. The CDR3 DNA is TGTGCCAGCAGCACCCGGGACAGGTCAACCTTCATCTACAATGAGCAGTTCTTC. It specifies CASSTRDRSTFIYNEQFF.

The rearrangement joins TRBV19 to TRBJ2-7; 10 nucleotides match TRBD2. V lost 0 bases to trimming and J lost 4 bases; unmatched junction nucleotides: 3. Looked up from germline, CDR1 is LNHDA and CDR2 is SQIVND (reference sequence). The CDR3 has 15 amino acids. CDR3 sequence (DNA): TGTGCCAGTAGTATAGAAGCGGGGGGGGCGTACGAGCAGTACTTC. Translated: CASSIEAGGAYEQYF.

This clone was seen a single time. This rearrangement joins TRBV27 to TRBJ1-4; 8 bases align to TRBD1. V lost 6 bases to trimming and J lost 7 bases; unmatched junction nucleotides: 16. The CDR3 is 17 residues long. The V gene's germline CDR1 is MNHEY and CDR2 SMNVEV (reference sequence). In nucleotides, the CDR3 is TGTGCCAGCAGGGTCGGACAGGGTAGAGGAGGTGTTGAAAAACTGTTTTTT. Translation gives CASRVGQGRGGVEKLFF.

The rearrangement joins TRBV7-8 to TRBJ2-2, with 7 bases fitting TRBD2. This CDR3 is 17 amino acids long. With V trimmed by 2 bases and J by 3 bases, 9 bases remained unmatched. The V gene's germline CDR1 is SGHVS and CDR2 FQNEAQ. The CDR3 DNA reads TGTGCCAGCAGCTTACCTCCTAGCGGCTGGTACACCGGGGAGCTGTTTTTT. It encodes CASSLPPSGWYTGELFF.

The chain uses TRBV29-1 and TRBJ2-7; the match to TRBD2 covers 8 bases. Germline V gene sequence: CDR1 SQVTM, CDR2 ANQGSEA. J gave up 2 bases and V 5 bases, and 8 bases lay outside the gene matches. The CDR3 contains 14 residues. The CDR3: CSVFGASGPYEQYF. CDR3 DNA sequence: TGCAGCGTTTTTGGGGCTAGCGGGCCCTACGAGCAGTACTTC.

V is TRBV9 and J is TRBJ2-7, with D unclear. This CDR3 is 17 amino acids long. V was shortened by 0 bases and J by 0 bases, with 16 bases between the two germline ends. Germline V gives CDR1 SGDLS, CDR2 YYNGEE. CDR3 DNA sequence: TGTGCCAGCAGCGTAGCCCCCCAGGTCGGAAGCTCCTACGAGCAGTACTTC. As protein: CASSVAPQVGSSYEQYF.

The J gene is TRBJ2-1, the V gene TRBV7-2; D gene ambiguous. The CDR3 has 12 residues. Germline V lookup: CDR1 SGHTA, CDR2 FQGNSA. Trimming took 1 base from V and 9 from J, leaving 7 bases between them. The CDR3 spells CASSLVRLEQFF. The CDR3 nucleotides are TGTGCCAGCAGCTTAGTAAGACTTGAGCAGTTCTTC.

The V gene is TRBV6-5, the J gene TRBJ2-7, with 10 bases that match TRBD1. V dropped 8 bases and J dropped 1; count of bases not matched to a gene: 5. Per germline, CDR1 MNHEY and CDR2 SVGAGI. The CDR3 is 14 residues long. CDR3 coding DNA: TGTGCCAGCTTGAAGGACAGGGGGTCCTACGAGCAGTACTTC. It encodes CASLKDRGSYEQYF.

This chain uses TRBV7-2 with TRBJ2-3; 8 bases align to TRBD1. The CDR3 is 17 residues long. Trimming cost V 1 base and J 6 bases; bases outside gene matches: 12. Germline V gene sequence: CDR1 SGHTA, CDR2 FQGNSA. This chain's CDR3 is CASSLVVDFGQGDTQYF. DNA of the CDR3: TGTGCCAGCAGCTTAGTTGTGGACTTTGGACAGGGTGATACGCAGTATTTT.

The chain links TRBV7-2 to TRBJ1-1; D is undetermined. This CDR3 spans 16 amino acids. Trimming removed 1 base from V and 5 bases from J, with 17 bases in between. Germline V gives CDR1 SGHTA, CDR2 FQGNSA. The CDR3 region is CASSLVEVGSGTEAFF. As DNA, the CDR3 is TGTGCCAGCAGCTTAGTGGAGGTAGGGAGTGGGACTGAAGCTTTCTTT.

J is TRBJ2-3 and V is TRBV6-4; perhaps TRBD1 as D (5 bases). In germline, CDR1 is MRHNA, CDR2 SNTAGT. The ends were cut back, 0 bases at V and 0 bases at J, with 10 bases in the middle. CDR3 length: 16 amino acids. CDR3 loop: CASSDSVDSSTDTQYF. The CDR3 nucleotides are TGTGCCAGCAGTGACTCGGTAGACAGTAGCACAGATACGCAGTATTTT.

J is TRBJ1-4 and V is TRBV27; TRBD1 aligns across 9 bases. J lost 7 bases, V lost 6 bases, and 12 bases had no gene match. The CDR3 is 16 residues long. Germline assignment: CDR1 MNHEY and CDR2 SMNVEV (reference sequence). As DNA, the CDR3 is TGTGCCAGCAGGCAGATGACAGGGGGTCAGATTGAAAAACTGTTTTTT. As protein: CASRQMTGGQIEKLFF.

This chain connects TRBV5-5 to TRBJ2-2; TRBD2 matches at 11 bases. Germline CDR1 and CDR2: SGHKS and YYEKEE (reference sequence). The CDR3 length is 18 residues. The V gene end was trimmed by 4 bases and the J gene end by 0 bases; junction bases not matched to a gene: 8. The CDR3, as DNA: TGTGCCAGCAGCCCAGAGGGTAGCGGGGGGGCGAACACCGGGGAGCTGTTTTTT. It codes for CASSPEGSGGANTGELFF.

Remarks on this clone: The same CDR3 also results from other DNA sequences found in this sample. This sequence joins TRBV6-5 and TRBJ1-1; TRBD1 aligns across 8 bases. The ends lost 2 bases at V and 2 bases at J; junction bases unmatched: 1. CDR1 and CDR2 from the germline V gene are MNHEY and SVGAGI. This CDR3 has 14 residues. CDR3 in DNA: TGTGCCAGCAGTTACGACAGGGGAAACACTGAAGCTTTCTTT. Protein: CASSYDRGNTEAFF.

This clone came up once. This chain joins TRBV19 and TRBJ1-1; 8 bases match TRBD1. The germline V gene has CDR1 LNHDA and CDR2 SQIVND (reference sequence). The CDR3 covers 15 residues. The junction had 16 bases not matched to a gene; V was cut back by 6 bases and J by 10 bases. Here the CDR3 reads CASRDRQGLGSVAFF. CDR3 coding DNA: TGTGCCAGTAGGGATAGACAGGGGCTGGGCTCGGTAGCTTTCTTT.

This clone was seen just once. The gene calls are TRBV4-3 and TRBJ2-1, with D perhaps matching TRBD2 (5 bases). This CDR3 has 18 amino acids. Trimming left V 4 bases short and J 0 bases short, with 19 bases between. CDR1 is LGHNA, CDR2 YSLEER, per germline. The CDR3 loop is CASSRLFPSSSSYNEQFF. Here the CDR3 DNA reads TGCGCCAGCAGCCGCCTCTTTCCTAGCTCAAGCTCCTACAATGAGCAGTTCTTC.

The genes are TRBV6-6 and TRBJ1-5, with D perhaps TRBD1 (5 bases). Trimming removed 2 bases from V and 7 bases from J, with 9 bases in between. The CDR3 consists of 13 residues. CDR1 is MNHNY and CDR2 is SVGAGI in the germline V gene (reference sequence). The CDR3 coding sequence is TGTGCCAGCAGTTACGGTCAGGGCCAGCCCCAGCATTTT. This translates into CASSYGQGQPQHF.

The V call is TRBV6-5, the J call TRBJ1-2; tentatively, D is TRBD1 (5 bases). V lost 1 base, J lost 8 bases, and 14 bases lay in between. CDR1 and CDR2 from the germline V gene are MNHEY and SVGAGI. This CDR3 region has 14 residues. The CDR3 protein is CASSYFQGTEGYTF. The CDR3 coding sequence is TGTGCCAGCAGTTACTTCCAGGGAACTGAGGGCTACACCTTC.

The chain has TRBV7-9 and TRBJ1-4, with 9 bases that match TRBD1. In germline, CDR1 is SEHNR, CDR2 FQNEAQ (reference sequence). The V segment lost 1 base and the J segment 8 bases; nucleotides outside the gene matches: 5. CDR3 length: 15 amino acids. The CDR3 loop is CASSLEWTGEEKLFF. CDR3 coding DNA: TGTGCCAGCAGCTTAGAATGGACAGGGGAAGAAAAACTGTTTTTT. The full variable domain, completed using reference TRBV7-9 and TRBJ1-4, is DTGVSQNPRHKITKRGQNVTFRCDPISEHNRLYWYRQTLGQGPEFLTYFQNEAQLEKSRLLSDRFSAERPKGSFSTLEIQRTEQGDSAMYLCASSLEWTGEEKLFFGSGTQLSVL.

The J gene is TRBJ1-2, the V gene TRBV7-3; TRBD1 matches at 10 bases. Germline trimming cut 6 bases from V and 8 bases from J; bases unmatched to any gene: 9. Germline V lookup: CDR1 SGHTA, CDR2 FQGTGA. The length of the CDR3 is 14 residues. The CDR3 coding sequence is TGTGCCAGCAGTAAAGACAGGGGGCTAGAGGGCTACACCTTC. It translates to CASSKDRGLEGYTF.

This clone was counted once. This chain connects TRBV29-1 to TRBJ1-2; TRBD1 aligns across 8 bases. Germline loops: CDR1 SQVTM, CDR2 ANQGSEA. The CDR3 spans 13 residues. After removal of 3 bases from V and 7 bases from J, the junction contained 7 bases not matched to a gene. The CDR3 here is CSVDDRGFAGYTF. The CDR3 bases are TGCAGCGTTGACGACAGGGGATTCGCTGGCTACACCTTC.